Below, 12 T cell receptor beta chains from the same sample are listed, as sequenced in a study of control samples from healthy donors and cancer patients. Repertoires were generated with immunoSEQ multiplex PCR, while TCRdb's copy carries only in-frame clones and drops some. The table lists about 98,000 clones, almost 85% of them singletons. Sequencing input: blood. The source is a man aged 60 to 75 in good health.

This clone has only a few counts. This CDR3 reads CASSAGRGTEAFF. The CDR3 DNA is TGTGCCAGCAGTGCGGGGAGGGGGACTGAAGCTTTCTTT. This chain joins TRBV9 and TRBJ1-1; possibly TRBD1 for D (6 bases). Trimming took 5 bases from V and 5 from J, leaving 13 bases between them. Per germline, CDR1 SGDLS and CDR2 YYNGEE. CDR3 length equals 13 residues.

The chain links TRBV11-3 to TRBJ2-2; 7 bases fit TRBD2. Looked up from germline, CDR1 is SGHNT and CDR2 is YENEEA. Trimming cost V 1 base and J 4 bases; bases outside gene matches: 3. The CDR3 contains 15 residues. The CDR3, as DNA: TGTGCCAGCAGCTTAGGGGAGGGGCGCACCGGGGAGCTGTTTTTT. It codes for CASSLGEGRTGELFF.

The V call is TRBV29-1, the J call TRBJ2-7; D gene unclear. The CDR3 sequence is 11 residues long. Germline V gene data show CDR1 as SQVTM and CDR2 as ANQGSEA. V gave up 6 bases and J gave up 6 bases, with 12 bases separating them. The DNA of the CDR3 is TGCAGCGTCGTGGCGGCGGCCGAGCAGTACTTC. This codes for CSVVAAAEQYF.

The rearrangement links TRBV30 to TRBJ1-2, with TRBD1 as a possible D gene (6 bases). CDR3 size: 14 residues. Germline CDR1 reads GTSNPN; CDR2 reads SVGIG (reference sequence). Trimming pared 4 bases from V and 8 bases from J, leaving 20 bases between. CDR3 coding DNA: TGTGCCTGGATGAGGGGCAGGGGAATAGGGGGCTACACCTTC. Encoded protein: CAWMRGRGIGGYTF.

The count of this clone is one. The chain recombines TRBV3-1 (or the pseudogene TRBV3-2) with TRBJ2-7, with 8 bases aligning to TRBD2. V lost 1 base to trimming and J lost 2 bases; unmatched junction nucleotides: 10. The CDR3 is 17 amino acids. From germline, CDR1 is LGHDT and CDR2 YNNKEL (reference sequence). The DNA of the CDR3 is TGTGCCAGCAGCCAAGTTGAGGGAACGGGGGGGACCTACGAGCAGTACTTC. It encodes CASSQVEGTGGTYEQYF.

The chain uses TRBV2 and TRBJ2-5; TRBD2 might be the D (6 bases). Germline CDR1 is SNHLY and CDR2 is FYNNEI. Trimming shortened V by 6 bases and J by 1 base, and 15 bases separated the two germline ends. The CDR3 extends over 15 amino acids. This CDR3 is CASSVSRDSQETQYF. For the CDR3, the DNA is TGTGCCAGCAGCGTCTCCCGGGACTCCCAAGAGACCCAGTACTTC.

This clone was detected a few times. The rearrangement uses TRBV19 and TRBJ2-2; 7 bases align to TRBD1. The CDR3 sequence is 14 residues long. Germline loops: CDR1 LNHDA, CDR2 SQIVND (reference sequence). Losses at the gene ends were 10 bases for V and 3 bases for J; bases not matched to a gene: 8. The CDR3, as DNA: TGTGCCACCAGGGACAGACCCGACACCGGGGAGCTGTTTTTT. Translating it yields CATRDRPDTGELFF.

V gene TRBV6-5 combines with J gene TRBJ2-3, with D perhaps matching TRBD1 or TRBD2 (7 bases each). CDR3 length: 14 amino acids. Trimming pared 8 bases from V and 2 bases from J, leaving 14 bases between. CDR1 MNHEY and CDR2 SVGAGI come from the germline V gene. This CDR3 reads CASRQGGDTDTQYF. CDR3 nucleotides: TGTGCCAGCCGACAGGGAGGGGACACAGATACGCAGTATTTT.

V and J are TRBV14 and TRBJ2-5; TRBD2 aligns across 9 bases. The ends lost 4 bases at V and 1 base at J; junction bases unmatched: 13. Germline V CDR1 and CDR2: SGHDN, FVKESK. The CDR3 consists of 18 residues. CDR3: CASSLPQWVAGVQETQYF. The CDR3 region has the DNA TGTGCCAGCAGCCTACCCCAGTGGGTAGCGGGGGTCCAAGAGACCCAGTACTTC. The full variable domain, its missing parts supplied by reference TRBV14 and TRBJ2-5, is EAGVTQFPSHSVIEKGQTVTLRCDPISGHDNLYWYRRVMGKEIKFLLHFVKESKQDESGMPNNRFLAERTGGTYSTLKVQPAELEDSGVYFCASSLPQWVAGVQETQYFGPGTRLLVL.

The chain uses TRBV13 and TRBJ2-3; possible D gene TRBD2, 5 bases. The CDR3 spans 16 residues. The V end was cut by 2 bases, the J end by 0 bases, with 12 bases between. CDR1 is PRHDT, CDR2 FYEKMQ, per germline (reference sequence). The CDR3 DNA follows: TGTGCCAGCAGCTTAACGGCGGGCTCTAGCACAGATACGCAGTATTTT. This gives the protein CASSLTAGSSTDTQYF. Based on the CDR3 plus reference TRBV13 and TRBJ2-3, the full variable domain is AAGVIQSPRHLIKEKRETATLKCYPIPRHDTVYWYQQGPGQDPQFLISFYEKMQSDKGSIPDRFSAQQFSDYHSELNMSSLELGDSALYFCASSLTAGSSTDTQYFGPGTRLTVL.

This clone was counted a single time. The CDR3 coding sequence is TGTGCCAGCAGATACAGGGGGAGCACTGAAGCTTTCTTT. Protein sequence: CASRYRGSTEAFF. The chain combines TRBV6-5 with TRBJ1-1; the match to TRBD1 covers 8 bases. Per germline, CDR1 MNHEY and CDR2 SVGAGI. The CDR3 has 13 residues. V was clipped by 6 bases and J by 4 bases; unmatched bases: 4.

V is TRBV28 and J is TRBJ1-5; no firm D call. Germline CDR1 and CDR2: MDHEN and SYDVKM. V lost 1 base and J 6 bases, leaving 4 bases between the germline ends. This CDR3 contains 12 residues. CDR3: CASSLYGQPQHF. The CDR3 bases are TGTGCCAGCAGTTTATACGGTCAGCCCCAGCATTTT.